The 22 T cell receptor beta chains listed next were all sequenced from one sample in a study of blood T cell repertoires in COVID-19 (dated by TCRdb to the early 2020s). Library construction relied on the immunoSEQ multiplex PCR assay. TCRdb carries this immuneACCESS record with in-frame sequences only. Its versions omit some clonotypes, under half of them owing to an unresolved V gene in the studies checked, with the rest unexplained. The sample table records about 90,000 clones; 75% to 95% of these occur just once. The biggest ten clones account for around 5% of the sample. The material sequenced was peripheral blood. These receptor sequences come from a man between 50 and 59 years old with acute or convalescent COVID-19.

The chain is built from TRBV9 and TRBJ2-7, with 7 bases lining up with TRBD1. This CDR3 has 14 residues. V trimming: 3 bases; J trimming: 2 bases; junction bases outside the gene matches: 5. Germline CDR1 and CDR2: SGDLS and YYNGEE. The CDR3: CASSAETGTYEQYF. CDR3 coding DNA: TGTGCCAGCAGCGCTGAGACAGGGACCTACGAGCAGTACTTC.

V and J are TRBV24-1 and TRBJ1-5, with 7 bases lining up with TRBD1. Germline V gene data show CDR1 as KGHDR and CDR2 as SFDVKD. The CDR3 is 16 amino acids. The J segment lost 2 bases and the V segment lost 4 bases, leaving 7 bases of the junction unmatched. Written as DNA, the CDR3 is TGTGCCACCAGTGAGTCGACAGGGAGCGGCAATCAGCCCCAGCATTTT. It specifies CATSESTGSGNQPQHF.

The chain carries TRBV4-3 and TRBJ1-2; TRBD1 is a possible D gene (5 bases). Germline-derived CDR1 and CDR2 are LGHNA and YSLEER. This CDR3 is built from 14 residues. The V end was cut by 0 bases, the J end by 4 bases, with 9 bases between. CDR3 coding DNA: TGCGCCAGCAGCCAAGATCGGGGGGTCTATGGCTACACCTTC. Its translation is CASSQDRGVYGYTF.

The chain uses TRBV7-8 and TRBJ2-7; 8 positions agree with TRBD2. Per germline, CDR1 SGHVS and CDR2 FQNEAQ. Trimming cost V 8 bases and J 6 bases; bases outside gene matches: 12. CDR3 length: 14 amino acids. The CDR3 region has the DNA TGTGCCAGCGGGTATAGCGGGAACCGCCTCGAGCAGTACTTC. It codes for CASGYSGNRLEQYF.

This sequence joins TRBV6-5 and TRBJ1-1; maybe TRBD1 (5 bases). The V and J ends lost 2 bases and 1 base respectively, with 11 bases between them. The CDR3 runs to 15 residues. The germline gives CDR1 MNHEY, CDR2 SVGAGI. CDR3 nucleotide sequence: TGTGCCAGCAGTTACCCGGGGGTCAAGAACACTGAAGCTTTCTTT. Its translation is CASSYPGVKNTEAFF.

CDR3 sequence reads: CASSQGIDRYTDTQYF. In DNA, the CDR3 is TGTGCCAGCAGCCAGGGAATCGACAGATACACAGATACGCAGTATTTT. This chain links TRBV3-1 (or the pseudogene TRBV3-2) with TRBJ2-3, with a possible D match to TRBD1 (5 bases). Germline V gene lookup returns CDR1 LGHDT and CDR2 YNNKEL (reference sequence). The V end lost 3 bases, the J end lost 2 bases, and 15 bases lay between the germline ends. The CDR3 is made up of 16 amino acids.

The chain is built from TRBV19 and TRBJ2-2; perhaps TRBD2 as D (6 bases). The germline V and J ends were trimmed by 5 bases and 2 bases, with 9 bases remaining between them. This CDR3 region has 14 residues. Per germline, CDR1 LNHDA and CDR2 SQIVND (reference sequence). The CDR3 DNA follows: TGTGCCAGTAGTCCCGGACTAAACACCGGGGAGCTGTTTTTT. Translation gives CASSPGLNTGELFF.

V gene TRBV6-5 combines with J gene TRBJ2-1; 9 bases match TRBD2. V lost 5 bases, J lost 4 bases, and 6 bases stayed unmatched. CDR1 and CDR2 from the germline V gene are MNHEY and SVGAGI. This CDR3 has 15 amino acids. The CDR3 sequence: CASSQTSGRYNEQFF. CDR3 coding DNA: TGTGCCAGCAGTCAGACTAGCGGTAGATACAATGAGCAGTTCTTC.

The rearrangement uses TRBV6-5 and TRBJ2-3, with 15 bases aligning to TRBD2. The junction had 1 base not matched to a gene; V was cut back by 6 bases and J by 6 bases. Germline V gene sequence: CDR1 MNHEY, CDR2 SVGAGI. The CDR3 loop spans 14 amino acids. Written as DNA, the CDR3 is TGTGCCAGCAGCGGGACTAGCGGGAGGGATACGCAGTATTTT. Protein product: CASSGTSGRDTQYF.

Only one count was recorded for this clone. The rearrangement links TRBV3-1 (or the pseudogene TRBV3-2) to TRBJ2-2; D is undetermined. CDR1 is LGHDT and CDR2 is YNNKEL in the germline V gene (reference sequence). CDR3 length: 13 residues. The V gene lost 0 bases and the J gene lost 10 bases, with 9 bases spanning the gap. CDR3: CASSQDPWQELFF. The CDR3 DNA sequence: TGTGCCAGCAGCCAAGATCCCTGGCAGGAGCTGTTTTTT.

CDR3 DNA sequence: TGTGCCAGCAGCTCGGGGGTCGGTTCACCCCTCCACTTT. This translates into CASSSGVGSPLHF. The chain couples TRBV11-3 to TRBJ1-6; perhaps TRBD1 as D (5 bases). Germline-derived CDR1 and CDR2 are SGHNT and YENEEA. V lost 4 bases to trimming and J lost 9 bases, with 10 bases between them. This CDR3 region has 13 residues.

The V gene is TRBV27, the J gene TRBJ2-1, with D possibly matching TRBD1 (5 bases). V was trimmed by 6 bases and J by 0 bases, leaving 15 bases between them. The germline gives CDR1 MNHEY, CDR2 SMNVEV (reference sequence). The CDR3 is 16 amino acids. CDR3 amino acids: CASSLTESPSYNEQFF. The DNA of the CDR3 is TGTGCCAGCAGCCTGACAGAATCACCCTCCTACAATGAGCAGTTCTTC.

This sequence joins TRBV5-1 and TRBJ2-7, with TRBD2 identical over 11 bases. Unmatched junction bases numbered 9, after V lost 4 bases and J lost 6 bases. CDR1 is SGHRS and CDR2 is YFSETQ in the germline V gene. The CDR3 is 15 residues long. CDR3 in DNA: TGCGCCAGCAGCAGGGTAGCGGGAGGGCCGGGCGAGCAGTACTTC. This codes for CASSRVAGGPGEQYF. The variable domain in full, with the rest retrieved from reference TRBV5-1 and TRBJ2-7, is KAGVTQTPRYLIKTRGQQVTLSCSPISGHRSVSWYQQTPGQGLQFLFEYFSETQRNKGNFPGRFSGRQFSNSRSEMNVSTLELGDSALYLCASSRVAGGPGEQYFGPGTRLTVT.

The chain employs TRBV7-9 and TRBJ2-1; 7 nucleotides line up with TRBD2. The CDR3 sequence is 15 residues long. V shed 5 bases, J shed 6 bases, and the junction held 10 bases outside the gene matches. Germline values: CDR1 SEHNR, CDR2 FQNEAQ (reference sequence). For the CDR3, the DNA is TGTGCCAGCAGCGTTCCCAGACTAGCCCTCAATGAGCAGTTCTTC. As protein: CASSVPRLALNEQFF. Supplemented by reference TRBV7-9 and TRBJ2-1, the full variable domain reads DTGVSQNPRHKITKRGQNVTFRCDPISEHNRLYWYRQTLGQGPEFLTYFQNEAQLEKSRLLSDRFSAERPKGSFSTLEIQRTEQGDSAMYLCASSVPRLALNEQFFGPGTRLTVL.

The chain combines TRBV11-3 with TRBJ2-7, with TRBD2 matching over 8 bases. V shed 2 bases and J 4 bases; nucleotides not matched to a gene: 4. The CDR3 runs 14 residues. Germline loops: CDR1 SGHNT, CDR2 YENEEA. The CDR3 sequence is CASSLSSGSYEQYF. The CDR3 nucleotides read TGTGCCAGCAGCTTAAGCAGCGGGAGTTACGAGCAGTACTTC.

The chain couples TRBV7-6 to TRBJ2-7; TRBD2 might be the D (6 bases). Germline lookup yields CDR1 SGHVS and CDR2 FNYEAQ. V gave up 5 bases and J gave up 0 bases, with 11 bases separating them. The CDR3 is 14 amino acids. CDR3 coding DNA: TGTGCCAGCAGCGCACAGACTAGCTCCTACGAGCAGTACTTC. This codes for CASSAQTSSYEQYF.

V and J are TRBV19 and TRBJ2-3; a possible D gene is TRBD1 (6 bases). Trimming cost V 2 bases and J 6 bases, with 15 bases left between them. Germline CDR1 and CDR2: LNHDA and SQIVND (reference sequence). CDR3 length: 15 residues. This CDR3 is CASSIPHQGMDTQYF. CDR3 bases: TGTGCCAGTAGTATACCCCACCAGGGGATGGATACGCAGTATTTT.

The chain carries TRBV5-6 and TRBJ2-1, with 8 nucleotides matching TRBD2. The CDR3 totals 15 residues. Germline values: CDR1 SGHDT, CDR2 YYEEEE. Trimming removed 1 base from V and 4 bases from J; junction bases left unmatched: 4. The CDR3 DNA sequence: TGTGCCAGCAGCTTGTCTGGCGGGGGGTACAATGAGCAGTTCTTC. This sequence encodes CASSLSGGGYNEQFF.

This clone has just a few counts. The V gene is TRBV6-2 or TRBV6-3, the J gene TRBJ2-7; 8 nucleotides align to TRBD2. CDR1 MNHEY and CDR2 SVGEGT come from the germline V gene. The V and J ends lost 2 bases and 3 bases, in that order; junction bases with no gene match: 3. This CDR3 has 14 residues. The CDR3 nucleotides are TGTGCCAGCAGTTACCTAGCGGGCCGCTACGAGCAGTACTTC. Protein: CASSYLAGRYEQYF.

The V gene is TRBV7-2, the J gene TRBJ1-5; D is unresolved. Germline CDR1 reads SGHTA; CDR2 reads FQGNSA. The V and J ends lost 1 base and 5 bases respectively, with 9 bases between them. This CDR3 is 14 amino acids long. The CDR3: CASSLESGDQPQHF. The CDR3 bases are TGTGCCAGCAGCTTAGAGTCAGGCGATCAGCCCCAGCATTTT.

In DNA, the CDR3 is TGTGCTAGTGGTTTGAACTCGCCGGGACAGGGCCCCTTGAACACTGAAGCTTTCTTT. This translates into CASGLNSPGQGPLNTEAFF. The rearrangement links TRBV12-5 to TRBJ1-1; 9 positions agree with TRBD1. The germline V gene has CDR1 LGHNT and CDR2 FRNRAP. After removal of 2 bases from V and 0 bases from J, the junction contained 13 bases not matched to a gene. This CDR3 region has 19 residues.

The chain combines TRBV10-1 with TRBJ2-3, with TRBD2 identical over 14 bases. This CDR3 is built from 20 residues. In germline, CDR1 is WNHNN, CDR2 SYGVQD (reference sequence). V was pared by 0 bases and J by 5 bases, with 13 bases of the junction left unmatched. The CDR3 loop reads CASSESSGTSGSFKGDTQYF. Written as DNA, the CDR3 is TGCGCCAGCAGTGAGTCGAGTGGGACTAGCGGGAGTTTTAAAGGAGATACGCAGTATTTT.